This TCR beta chain originates from a study of STAT5B mutations in CD4+ large granular lymphocyte leukemia. Background on the study: Healthy donors showed HLA-associated enrichment of the CDR3 'QG' motif. Study conclusions and caveats: Compared with healthy controls (2/35), patient top clones favored TRBV06 (8/27). Patient CD4-sorted repertoires stayed more clonal than healthy ones after leukemic-clone removal.

V lost 0 bases and J lost 4, with 9 bases in between. Germline V gene lookup returns CDR1 LNHNV and CDR2 YYDKDF (reference sequence). The CDR3 consists of 15 residues. The assay was run at survey level. Data came from immunoSEQ multiplex PCR; TCRdb stores just in-frame clones and leaves some out. Of about 31,000 clones listed, about 76% are singletons. To note about this clone: The antigen is unknown.

The source of this sequence is a human donor in good health. The sample was CD4+ T cells from blood buffy coats. J is TRBJ1-4 and V is TRBV15; the D is unclear. The CDR3 DNA reads TGTGCCACCAGCAGAGATGGGCGGGATAATGAAAAACTGTTTTTT. Residues: CATSRDGRDNEKLFF.